Below are 9 T cell receptor beta chains sequenced from a single sample in a study of T cells in women clearing cervical HPV infection. The protocol was immunoSEQ multiplex PCR, while the TCRdb copy is restricted to in-frame clones and leaves out a portion. This sample's clone table lists more than 40,000 clones. The sample consisted of blood buffy coat. The receptors were sampled from a woman between 18 and 69 years old with a cervical HPV16 infection that either progressed to CIN3+ or cleared (not recorded which).

Concerning this clone: The read ends 3 residues early relative to the CDR3; the germline J gene fills the gap. V usage is TRBV7-2 and J usage is TRBJ1-1; TRBD1 is a possible D gene (6 bases). The germline gives CDR1 SGHTA, CDR2 FQGNSA. The CDR3 covers 15 residues. Trimming removed 5 bases at V and 5 bases at J, with 18 bases between. CDR3 DNA (partial): TGTGCCAGCAGCAGGGGGGGCACACGGGGAACTGAA. Its protein product is CASSRGGTRGTE. The entire CDR3 is CASSRGGTRGTEAFF.

For this clone: The read is 3 residues too short to cover the CDR3 end, so that end is filled in from the germline J gene. The chain carries TRBV10-2 and TRBJ1-4; 7 bases fit TRBD1. The CDR3 is 14 amino acids. Germline CDR1 and CDR2: WSHSY and SAAADI. J was trimmed by 4 bases and V by 5 bases; bases with no gene match: 4. Partial CDR3 DNA: TGCGCCAGCAGTACGGGACAGCATAATGAAAAA. Amino acid sequence: CASSTGQHNEK. The full-length CDR3 reads as CASSTGQHNEKLFF.

A remark on this clone: One end of the junction is discordant with germline, which a read error may explain. The read ends 3 residues before the CDR3 terminus; that terminus is restored from the germline J gene. This sample includes further DNA sequences coding for the same CDR3. The gene calls are TRBV11-2 and TRBJ1-3; a possible D gene is TRBD1 (5 bases). Germline V gives CDR1 SGHAT, CDR2 FQNNGV. There are 15 residues in the CDR3. Here the CDR3 reads CASSLDRGSGNTIYF. The sequenced part of the CDR3 DNA is TGTGCCAGCAGCTTAGATCGGGGGTCAGGAAACACG.

For this clone: With the read ending 3 residues before the CDR3 end, the germline J gene is used to fill in that end. The chain recombines TRBV2 with TRBJ2-5, with TRBD2 identical over 7 bases. Unmatched junction bases numbered 9, after V lost 7 bases and J lost 1 base. Germline V CDR1 and CDR2: SNHLY, FYNNEI. The CDR3 consists of 15 residues. The CDR3 loop is CASTNLLAVQETQYF. Incomplete CDR3 DNA: TGTGCCAGCACCAACCTCCTAGCGGTCCAAGAGACC.

To note about this clone: Read data end 3 residues before the CDR3 end; the end is taken from the germline J gene. The chain links TRBV6-1 to TRBJ1-2, with 9 bases matching TRBD1. The ends lost 4 bases at V and 5 bases at J; junction bases unmatched: 5. Germline V gene lookup returns CDR1 MNHNS and CDR2 SASEGT. CDR3 length: 14 amino acids. CDR3: CASSGRTGEYGYTF. CDR3 bases read: TGTGCCAGCAGTGGACGGACAGGGGAATATGGC.

CDR3: CSARVSGGATYGYTF. CDR3 bases read: TGCAGTGCTAGAGTATCTGGGGGGGCTACCTATGGC. This chain connects TRBV20-1 to TRBJ1-2; possibly TRBD1 for D (6 bases). The read falls 3 residues short of the CDR3 end, and the missing part is taken from the germline J gene. The CDR3 spans 15 residues. Between the trimmed V and J ends, which lost 1 base and 4 bases, there was a span of 16 bases. CDR1 DFQATT and CDR2 SNEGSKA come from the germline V gene (reference sequence).

Concerning this clone: The CDR3 is cut off 3 residues early in the read; its end comes from the germline J gene. The genes are TRBV5-1 and TRBJ1-4; 9 nucleotides agree with TRBD1. Germline V lookup: CDR1 SGHRS, CDR2 YFSETQ. This CDR3 has 16 amino acids. V shed 4 bases, J shed 2 bases, and the junction held 6 bases outside the gene matches. CDR3 DNA, as far as it was read: TGCGCCAGCAGCCCGGGGACAGGGTTTACTAATGAAAAA. The encoded protein is CASSPGTGFTNEK. From start to end, the CDR3 is CASSPGTGFTNEKLFF.

CDR3 in amino acids: CASSIGGGLESPLHF. The covered CDR3 bases are TGTGCCAGTAGTATCGGTGGGGGCTTGGAGTCACCC. This chain uses TRBV19 with TRBJ1-6; possible D gene TRBD1, 6 bases. From the germline J gene comes the end of the CDR3, since the read stops 3 residues before it. In germline, CDR1 is LNHDA, CDR2 SQIVND (reference sequence). The ends were cut back, 3 bases at V and 10 bases at J, with 16 bases in the middle. The CDR3 loop spans 15 amino acids.

Note on this clone: The read stops 3 residues short of the end of the CDR3; the missing end is completed from the germline J gene. This chain connects TRBV9 to TRBJ2-5; 8 bases are shared with TRBD2. Germline V gene sequence: CDR1 SGDLS, CDR2 YYNGEE. V was clipped by 6 bases and J by 5 bases; unmatched bases: 12. The CDR3 extends over 15 amino acids. CDR3 bases read: TGTGCCAGCACCCTAGGCGGGGGGTGGGGGGAGACC. It codes for CASTLGGGWGET. In full, the CDR3 is CASTLGGGWGETQYF.